These T cell receptor beta chains were read from a single sample in a study of OX40 agonist ivuxolimab in advanced cancers. The assay was immunoSEQ multiplex PCR, and TCRdb's table has in-frame clones only and misses some. The sample records tens of thousands of clones, under 95% being singletons. Source: CD4+ or CD8+ T cells sorted from blood, taken in a trial of the OX40 agonist ivuxolimab. The receptors were sampled from an adult with an advanced solid tumor such as melanoma, head and neck, liver or kidney cancer. CDR3s include the opening cysteine and the closing phenylalanine or tryptophan. A D gene is named only where the DNA matches it firmly. Rows may omit the clone size; those that give it use once, few, many or a size class.

d_call cdr3_length clone_size j_call v_call cdr3_aa cdr3_nt
- 12 - TRBJ2-7 TRBV4-1 CASSLIGGEQYF TGCGCCAGCAGCCTAATAGGAGGCGAGCAGTACTTC
TRBD2 17 - TRBJ2-3 TRBV27 CASSPLLAGGPGDTQYF TGTGCCAGCAGTCCCCTACTAGCGGGGGGGCCGGGGGATACGCAGTATTTT
- 14 - TRBJ1-1 TRBV7-9 CASSLAYGVTEAFF TGTGCCAGCAGCTTAGCCTATGGTGTCACTGAAGCTTTCTTT
- 15 - TRBJ2-7 TRBV9 CASSVATGETYEQYF TGTGCCAGCAGCGTAGCTACAGGAGAAACCTACGAGCAGTACTTC
TRBD2 18 - TRBJ2-5 TRBV9 CASSAGIGSGVLQETQYF TGTGCCAGCAGCGCGGGGATCGGTAGCGGGGTGTTACAAGAGACCCAGTACTTC
TRBD2 16 - TRBJ2-3 TRBV27 CASSSLLAGGADTQYF TGTGCCAGCAGTTCCCTATTAGCGGGGGGGGCAGATACGCAGTATTTT
- 12 once TRBJ2-7 TRBV7-9 CASSLEHYEQYF TGTGCCAGCAGCTTAGAACACTACGAGCAGTACTTC
TRBD1 11 - TRBJ1-2 TRBV6-5 CASRSVTGRHF TGTGCCAGCAGGTCGGTGACAGGGAGGCATTTC
TRBD2 18 - TRBJ2-3 TRBV9 CASSVALPSGGGTDTQYF TGTGCCAGCAGCGTAGCTCTCCCTAGCGGGGGGGGCACAGATACGCAGTATTTT
TRBD2 15 - TRBJ2-3 TRBV5-6 CASTNLAGSTDTQYF TGTGCCAGCACCAATCTAGCGGGGAGCACAGATACGCAGTATTTT
- 12 - TRBJ2-7 TRBV27 CASSVLGDEQYF TGTGCCAGCAGCGTACTGGGGGACGAGCAGTACTTC
- 15 - TRBJ2-1 TRBV7-7 CASSLSASSVNEQFF TGTGCTAGCAGCTTATCGGCTAGCAGCGTCAATGAGCAGTTCTTC
- 14 - TRBJ2-1 TRBV6-5 CASRPVQGGGEQFF TGTGCCAGCAGGCCGGTTCAGGGCGGTGGTGAGCAGTTCTTC
- 16 - TRBJ2-7 TRBV4-1 CASSQGDQIPSYEQYF TGCGCCAGCAGCCAAGGAGATCAAATCCCCAGCTACGAGCAGTACTTC
TRBD1 13 - TRBJ1-6 TRBV5-4 CASSWGQGSPLHF TGTGCCAGCAGCTGGGGACAGGGTTCACCCCTCCACTTT
- 10 - TRBJ2-5 TRBV10-3 CAIGEETQYF TGTGCCATCGGGGAAGAGACCCAGTACTTC
- 14 - TRBJ1-2 TRBV7-6 CASSPDPEGYGYTF TGTGCCAGCAGCCCAGACCCGGAAGGCTATGGCTACACCTTC
- 11 - TRBJ1-2 TRBV29-1 CSVEAGNGYTF TGCAGCGTTGAGGCAGGGAATGGCTACACCTTC
- 14 - TRBJ1-5 TRBV27 CASSFPGPNQPQHF TGTGCCAGCAGTTTCCCGGGACCCAATCAGCCCCAGCATTTT
- 15 - TRBJ2-7 TRBV5-6 CASSSGLPTAYEQYF TGTGCCAGCAGCTCCGGACTACCTACGGCCTACGAGCAGTACTTC
TRBD1 14 - TRBJ2-7 TRBV11-2 CASSLGTGGDEQYF TGTGCCAGCAGCCTTGGGACAGGGGGCGACGAGCAGTACTTC
- 13 once TRBJ2-5 TRBV5-5 CASSLPGHETQYF TGTGCCAGCAGCTTGCCCGGGCACGAGACCCAGTACTTC
- 13 - TRBJ2-7 TRBV7-7 CASSLAPPYEQYF TGTGCTAGCAGCTTAGCTCCTCCCTACGAGCAGTACTTC
- 17 - TRBJ1-6 TRBV11-1 CASSTPDRARGDSPLHF TGTGCCAGCAGCACACCCGACCGGGCGAGGGGTGATTCACCCCTCCACTTT
- 16 few TRBJ2-2 TRBV7-9 CASSPEGPHDTGELFF TGTGCCAGCAGCCCGGAAGGTCCTCACGACACCGGGGAGCTGTTTTTT
- 13 once TRBJ2-1 TRBV6-6 CASSPTSYNEQFF TGTGCCAGCAGCCCTACCTCTTACAATGAGCAGTTCTTC
TRBD1 13 - TRBJ1-2 TRBV6-1 CASSETRTGGYTF TGTGCCAGCAGTGAGACCAGGACAGGAGGCTACACCTTC
TRBD1 15 - TRBJ2-1 TRBV4-3 CASSQDPGTGAEQFF TGCGCCAGCAGCCAAGATCCTGGGACAGGTGCTGAGCAGTTCTTC
- 16 - TRBJ2-1 TRBV18 CASSLAGDSSYNEQFF TGTGCCAGCTCACTGGCCGGGGATAGCTCCTACAATGAGCAGTTCTTC
TRBD1 15 - TRBJ2-1 TRBV10-3 CAISDPGTEKDRLFF TGTGCCATCAGTGACCCCGGGACAGAGAAAGATCGCCTGTTCTTC
- 14 - TRBJ2-2 TRBV4-1 CASRGLMGAGELFF TGCGCCAGCAGGGGATTAATGGGGGCCGGGGAGCTGTTTTTT
- 16 - TRBJ1-2 TRBV5-4 CASSSGADIANYGYTF TGTGCCAGCAGCTCGGGAGCTGACATTGCTAACTATGGCTACACCTTC
- 15 - TRBJ1-3 TRBV6-1 CASRREGGTGNTIYF TGTGCCAGCAGGAGGGAGGGGGGAACTGGAAACACCATATATTTT
TRBD2 15 - TRBJ2-3 TRBV5-1 CASSPSGGSTDTQYF TGCGCCAGCAGCCCTAGCGGGGGAAGCACAGATACGCAGTATTTT
TRBD1 15 - TRBJ1-1 TRBV5-8 CASSPWTGGNTEAFF TGTGCCAGCAGCCCCTGGACAGGGGGGAACACTGAAGCTTTCTTT
- 13 - TRBJ1-1 TRBV6-5 CASSYQGYTEAFF TGTGCCAGCAGTTACCAGGGTTACACTGAAGCTTTCTTT
- 15 once TRBJ2-1 TRBV27 CASSRRDKPYNEQFF TGTGCCAGCAGTCGCCGGGACAAACCATACAATGAGCAGTTCTTC
TRBD1 16 - TRBJ2-3 TRBV7-9 CASSQFTGGATDTQYF TGTGCCAGCAGCCAATTCACAGGGGGCGCGACAGATACGCAGTATTTT
- 15 - TRBJ2-4 TRBV18 CASSPSVSRGNIQYF TGTGCCAGCTCACCCTCAGTTTCAAGGGGGAACATTCAGTACTTC
TRBD2 14 - TRBJ2-3 TRBV29-1 CSVDGLAGQDTQYF TGCAGCGTTGACGGGCTAGCGGGCCAAGATACGCAGTATTTT
- 15 - TRBJ1-1 TRBV4-3 CASSQEGNMNTEAFF TGCGCCAGCAGCCAAGAGGGAAATATGAACACTGAAGCTTTCTTT
TRBD1 15 - TRBJ1-4 TRBV15 CATSTATGGREKLFF TGTGCCACCAGCACCGCGACAGGGGGAAGGGAAAAACTGTTTTTT
TRBD1 13 few TRBJ2-7 TRBV19 CASSPGQAYEQYF TGTGCCAGTAGTCCTGGACAGGCCTACGAGCAGTACTTC
- 14 once TRBJ2-2 TRBV5-6 CASRPDRNTGELFF TGTGCCAGCAGACCGGACAGGAACACCGGGGAGCTGTTTTTT
TRBD1 18 - TRBJ2-2 TRBV11-1 CASRSQEGQVKNTGELFF TGTGCCAGCAGGTCTCAAGAGGGACAGGTCAAGAACACCGGGGAGCTGTTTTTT
TRBD1 13 - TRBJ1-2 TRBV6-6 CATPQGANYGYTF TGTGCCACTCCACAGGGGGCTAACTATGGCTACACCTTC
TRBD1 16 few TRBJ1-2 TRBV29-1 CSVAFGGQEYSNGYTF TGCAGCGTTGCGTTTGGGGGACAGGAGTATTCAAATGGCTACACCTTC
TRBD1 15 - TRBJ1-2 TRBV7-2 CASSSGTETPYGYTF TGTGCCAGCAGCTCTGGGACAGAAACGCCGTATGGCTACACCTTC
- 12 once TRBJ1-3 TRBV6-5 CASRSSGNTIYF TGTGCCAGCAGGAGCTCTGGAAACACCATATATTTT
TRBD1 18 - TRBJ2-3 TRBV2 CASRERQGPIRLSDTQYF TGTGCCAGCAGGGAACGACAGGGGCCCATCCGGTTATCAGATACGCAGTATTTT
- 12 - TRBJ2-7 TRBV4-2 CASSPGQHEQYF TGTGCCAGCAGCCCCGGCCAGCACGAGCAGTACTTC
TRBD1 13 - TRBJ1-6 TRBV11-3 CASSATGDSPLHF TGTGCCAGCAGCGCTACAGGGGATTCACCCCTCCACTTT